The T cell receptor beta chain under discussion was sequenced for a study of identical twins. TCRdb reprocessed the 5' RACE reads via MiXCR and lists one record per CDR3 protein. Found here are 500,000 to 700,000 distinct CDR3 sequences, less than 9% of them singletons; the top ten hold over 1.5%. Study conclusions and caveats: Fewer insertions were carried by abundant cord blood beta clonotypes, but none was seen in memory repertoires.

The table lists this clonotype with a few counts. The antigen is unknown. Germline CDR1 and CDR2: SGHRS and YFSETQ. There are 12 residues in the CDR3. Germline trimming cut 5 bases from V and 4 bases from J; bases unmatched to any gene: 2. These records were also assigned to another study, of yellow fever vaccine responses in identical twins.

What was sequenced was PBMCs. The chain combines TRBV5-1 with TRBJ2-5; 7 bases are shared with TRBD1. This receptor was taken from a woman under 30 in good health. Here the CDR3 reads CASRTGIETQYF. In DNA, the CDR3 is TGCGCCAGCAGGACAGGGATAGAGACCCAGTACTTC.